These 18 T cell receptor beta chains were sequenced from one sample in a study of T cell changes during pregnancy in multiple sclerosis. The table came from immunoSEQ multiplex PCR; TCRdb's copy has only in-frame clones and leaves some out. The sample has 65,000 to 90,000 clones, approximately 91% seen once. The source was PBMCs, collected in the first trimester of pregnancy. The receptors were gathered from a female donor in good health, serving as a control in a pregnancy study. Some clones in this sample may be carry-over from other donors' samples.

The J gene is TRBJ1-3, the V gene TRBV7-9; 12 bases map to TRBD1. Germline trimming cut 6 bases from V and 4 bases from J; bases unmatched to any gene: 4. This CDR3 is built from 15 residues. Per the germline V gene, CDR1 is SEHNR and CDR2 is FQNEAQ (reference sequence). As DNA, the CDR3 is TGTGCCAGCAGGGGACAGGGGGCGCGGGGAAACACCATATATTTT. Its protein product is CASRGQGARGNTIYF.

The chain carries TRBV4-1 and TRBJ2-1; 8 bases are a match to TRBD2. Germline assignment: CDR1 MGHRA and CDR2 YSYEKL. The CDR3 covers 16 residues. V shed 1 base, J shed 3 bases, and the junction held 5 bases outside the gene matches. CDR3 sequence: CASSQGPSGGYNEQFF. CDR3 coding DNA: TGCGCCAGCAGCCAAGGGCCCAGCGGGGGCTACAATGAGCAGTTCTTC.

The chain is built from TRBV7-9 and TRBJ2-5; 14 bases fit TRBD2. CDR3 length: 16 residues. CDR1 is SEHNR, CDR2 FQNEAQ, per germline (reference sequence). Unmatched junction bases numbered 5, after V lost 5 bases and J lost 3 bases. DNA for the CDR3: TGTGCCAGCAGCCCTGGACTAGCGGGGGGTAAAGAGACCCAGTACTTC. Protein: CASSPGLAGGKETQYF.

V is TRBV6-4 and J is TRBJ2-1, with 12 bases matching TRBD2. This CDR3 comprises 16 residues. CDR1 and CDR2 from the germline V gene are MRHNA and SNTAGT. Germline trimming cut 1 base from V and 4 bases from J; bases unmatched to any gene: 2. Here the CDR3 DNA reads TGTGCCAGCAGTGACTTTACTAGCGGGAGGTACAATGAGCAGTTCTTC. Its protein product is CASSDFTSGRYNEQFF.

The CDR3 DNA reads as TGCGCCAGCAGCCAAGACTTGGGACTAGCGGGAGAAGGGGAGACCCAGTACTTC. Translated: CASSQDLGLAGEGETQYF. The V call is TRBV4-3, the J call TRBJ2-5, with 14 bases matching TRBD2. J was trimmed by 5 bases and V by 0 bases; bases with no gene match: 8. Germline-derived CDR1 and CDR2 are LGHNA and YSLEER. The CDR3 covers 18 residues.

CDR3 in DNA: TGTGCCAGCAGTTTGGTCGGCGGGGGGGCTGGGCAGTACTTC. Its protein product is CASSLVGGGAGQYF. This rearrangement joins TRBV28 to TRBJ2-7; TRBD2 aligns across 9 bases. With 3 bases clipped from V and 9 bases from J, the junction kept 9 bases outside the gene matches. The CDR3 consists of 14 residues. CDR1 is MDHEN and CDR2 is SYDVKM in the germline V gene.

This clone was counted a single time. This chain uses TRBV7-2 with TRBJ2-1, with 11 bases that match TRBD2. V lost 4 bases, J lost 3 bases, and 2 bases stayed unmatched. The CDR3 is 15 amino acids. CDR1 is SGHTA and CDR2 is FQGNSA in the germline V gene. The CDR3 reads CASSSTSGGYNEQFF. The DNA of the CDR3 is TGTGCCAGCAGCTCCACTAGCGGGGGCTACAATGAGCAGTTCTTC. Full variable domain (remainder filled in from reference TRBV7-2 and TRBJ2-1): GAGVSQSPSNKVTEKGKDVELRCDPISGHTALYWYRQSLGQGLEFLIYFQGNSAPDKSGLPSDRFSAERTGGSVSTLTIQRTQQEDSAVYLCASSSTSGGYNEQFFGPGTRLTVL.

The V and J genes are TRBV28 and TRBJ2-1; perhaps TRBD2 as D (6 bases). V was cut by 3 bases and J by 2 bases, with 8 bases left in between. This CDR3 region has 14 residues. The germline V gene encodes CDR1 MDHEN and CDR2 SYDVKM. The DNA of the CDR3 is TGTGCCAGCAGTTTGGAGGGCACCTACAATGAGCAGTTCTTC. The encoded protein is CASSLEGTYNEQFF.

This chain joins TRBV2 and TRBJ1-5; the match to TRBD1 covers 9 bases. J gave up 7 bases and V 6 bases, and 7 bases lay outside the gene matches. Per germline, CDR1 SNHLY and CDR2 FYNNEI. The CDR3 spans 14 residues. CDR3 residues: CASRTGTGLQPQHF. In nucleotides, the CDR3 is TGTGCCAGCAGGACCGGGACAGGGCTGCAGCCCCAGCATTTT.

The V call is TRBV7-9, the J call TRBJ1-1; no clear D gene. Germline V gene lookup returns CDR1 SEHNR and CDR2 FQNEAQ (reference sequence). The CDR3 contains 13 residues. V was trimmed by 1 base and J by 3 bases, leaving 6 bases between them. CDR3: CASSLERYTEAFF. The CDR3 DNA follows: TGTGCCAGCAGCTTAGAGAGGTACACTGAAGCTTTCTTT.

The chain uses TRBV30 and TRBJ2-1; 9 bases match TRBD2. From germline, CDR1 is GTSNPN and CDR2 SVGIG (reference sequence). Trimming cost V 5 bases and J 6 bases; bases outside gene matches: 5. The CDR3 length is 13 residues. The CDR3 protein is CAWDIAGANEQFF. Here the CDR3 DNA reads TGTGCCTGGGATATAGCGGGAGCCAATGAGCAGTTCTTC. Full variable domain (remainder filled in from reference TRBV30 and TRBJ2-1): SQTIHQWPATLVQPVGSPLSLECTVEGTSNPNLYWYRQAAGRGLQLLFYSVGIGQISSEVPQNLSASRPQDRQFILSSKKLLLSDSGFYLCAWDIAGANEQFFGPGTRLTVL.

This chain links TRBV10-3 with TRBJ2-5; maybe TRBD2 (6 bases). This CDR3 comprises 12 residues. Trimming pared 2 bases from V and 5 bases from J, leaving 6 bases between. Germline lookup yields CDR1 ENHRY and CDR2 SYGVKD. CDR3 amino acids: CAISEGGETQYF. As DNA, the CDR3 is TGTGCCATCAGTGAGGGGGGGGAGACCCAGTACTTC.

The V call is TRBV28, the J call TRBJ2-1; D is uncertain. Germline V gives CDR1 MDHEN, CDR2 SYDVKM. The CDR3 sequence is 15 residues long. Trimming took 2 bases from V and 6 from J, leaving 14 bases between them. The CDR3 nucleotides are TGTGCCAGCAGTTTAGAGGTAGCCTCATCCAATGAGCAGTTCTTC. Encoded protein: CASSLEVASSNEQFF. Variable domain in full (rest from reference TRBV28 and TRBJ2-1): DVKVTQSSRYLVKRTGEKVFLECVQDMDHENMFWYRQDPGLGLRLIYFSYDVKMKEKGDIPEGYSVSREKKERFSLILESASTNQTSMYLCASSLEVASSNEQFFGPGTRLTVL.

Concerning this clone: The junction differs from germline at one of its ends, possibly a read error. At the DNA level, this CDR3 is encoded by other sequences in the same sample as well. The chain links TRBV18 to TRBJ2-1, with TRBD2 matching 8 bases. The CDR3 sequence is 15 residues long. From germline, CDR1 is KGHSH and CDR2 LQKENI. This chain's CDR3 is CASSPLAGGGDEQFF. CDR3 nucleotide sequence: TGTGCCAGCTCGCCACTTGCGGGAGGAGGGGATGAGCAGTTCTTC.

The chain links TRBV28 to TRBJ2-3, with D possibly being TRBD2 (6 bases). The CDR3 contains 17 residues. V was clipped by 4 bases and J by 6 bases, with 23 bases between them. Germline V gene sequence: CDR1 MDHEN, CDR2 SYDVKM. The CDR3 nucleotides are TGTGCCAGCAGTTCTCCTACCCCGACGCATGGGGGGGATACGCAGTATTTT. Translating it yields CASSSPTPTHGGDTQYF.

The chain carries TRBV13 and TRBJ2-7, with 7 bases aligning to TRBD1. V was clipped by 4 bases and J by 2 bases; unmatched bases: 2. This CDR3 is 13 amino acids long. Per the germline V gene, CDR1 is PRHDT and CDR2 is FYEKMQ (reference sequence). The CDR3: CASSSGQTYEQYF. The CDR3 bases are TGTGCCAGCAGCTCGGGACAGACCTACGAGCAGTACTTC.

This clone was recorded only once. This chain links TRBV5-8 with TRBJ2-7, with 12 positions matching TRBD2. This CDR3 is built from 20 residues. Losses at the gene ends were 4 bases for V and 2 bases for J; bases not matched to a gene: 19. Per the germline V gene, CDR1 is SGHTS and CDR2 is YDEGEE. The CDR3 coding sequence is TGTGCCAGCAGCACACTTATATTAAAGGTTTCTAGCGGGAGGGCCTACGAGCAGTACTTC. Its translation: CASSTLILKVSSGRAYEQYF.

The rearrangement uses TRBV29-1 and TRBJ2-3, with TRBD2 matching over 10 bases. The V gene's germline CDR1 is SQVTM and CDR2 ANQGSEA. V shed 6 bases and J 1 base; nucleotides not matched to a gene: 1. The CDR3 has 13 residues. The CDR3 DNA reads TGCAGCGTGACTAGCGGGCGCACAGATACGCAGTATTTT. Its protein product is CSVTSGRTDTQYF.